This record concerns one TCR beta chain sequence. Its specificity is not known. This sample was taken from a study of cytomegalovirus exposure and HLA in healthy donors. V was clipped by 2 bases and J by 3 bases; unmatched bases: 3. The germline CDR1 and CDR2 sequences are SGDLS and YYNGEE. The CDR3 is 14 amino acids. Study-level findings and limits: An ancestry cluster, one associated with Asian ancestry, reportedly showed fewer N-insertions than the 666-donor mean in a later analysis. Researchers left out some V segments, among them TRBV6-2 and TRBV6-3, as indistinguishable.

A multiplex PCR was run with 60 Vbeta primers and 13 Jbeta primers. In the original processing: Later, about 80 million unique TCR beta chains were counted in an analysis, and roughly 11 million of them were shared. The assay was immunoSEQ multiplex PCR, and TCRdb's table has in-frame clones only and misses some. V and J calls and clone size are those listed in that table; D and trimming were worked out from the DNA. The sample has roughly 92,000 clones, about 80% seen once. Sequences were obtained from PBMCs. The chain carries TRBV9 and TRBJ2-7, with 9 positions matching TRBD2. The origin of this receptor is a man in his fifties in good health and CMV-seropositive. DNA of the CDR3: TGTGCCAGCAGCGTTCGAGCGGGAGGCTACGAGCAGTACTTC. The encoded protein is CASSVRAGGYEQYF. Full variable domain (remainder filled in from reference TRBV9 and TRBJ2-7): DSGVTQTPKHLITATGQRVTLRCSPRSGDLSVYWYQQSLDQGLQFLIQYYNGEERAKGNILERFSAQQFPDLHSELNLSSLELGDSALYFCASSVRAGGYEQYFGPGTRLTVT.